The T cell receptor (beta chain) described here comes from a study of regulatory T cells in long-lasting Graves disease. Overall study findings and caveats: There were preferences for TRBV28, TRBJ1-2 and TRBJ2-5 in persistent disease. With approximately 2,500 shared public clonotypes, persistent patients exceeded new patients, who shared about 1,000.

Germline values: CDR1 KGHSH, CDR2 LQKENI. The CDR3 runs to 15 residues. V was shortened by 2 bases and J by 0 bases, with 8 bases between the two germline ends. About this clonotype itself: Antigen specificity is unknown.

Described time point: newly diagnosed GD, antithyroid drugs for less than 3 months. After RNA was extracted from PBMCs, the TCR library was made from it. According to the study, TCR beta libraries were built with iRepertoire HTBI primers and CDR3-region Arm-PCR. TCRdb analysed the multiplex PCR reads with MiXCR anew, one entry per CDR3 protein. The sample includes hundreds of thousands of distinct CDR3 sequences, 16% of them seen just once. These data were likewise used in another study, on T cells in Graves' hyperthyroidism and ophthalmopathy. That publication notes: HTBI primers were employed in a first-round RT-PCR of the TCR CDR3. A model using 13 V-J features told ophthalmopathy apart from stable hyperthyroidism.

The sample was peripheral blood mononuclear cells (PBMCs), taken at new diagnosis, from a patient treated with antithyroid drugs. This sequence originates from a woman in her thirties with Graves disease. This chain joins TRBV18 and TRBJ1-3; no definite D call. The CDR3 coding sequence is TGTGCCAGCTCACCAATCCGCAACTCTGGAAACACCATATATTTT. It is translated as CASSPIRNSGNTIYF.